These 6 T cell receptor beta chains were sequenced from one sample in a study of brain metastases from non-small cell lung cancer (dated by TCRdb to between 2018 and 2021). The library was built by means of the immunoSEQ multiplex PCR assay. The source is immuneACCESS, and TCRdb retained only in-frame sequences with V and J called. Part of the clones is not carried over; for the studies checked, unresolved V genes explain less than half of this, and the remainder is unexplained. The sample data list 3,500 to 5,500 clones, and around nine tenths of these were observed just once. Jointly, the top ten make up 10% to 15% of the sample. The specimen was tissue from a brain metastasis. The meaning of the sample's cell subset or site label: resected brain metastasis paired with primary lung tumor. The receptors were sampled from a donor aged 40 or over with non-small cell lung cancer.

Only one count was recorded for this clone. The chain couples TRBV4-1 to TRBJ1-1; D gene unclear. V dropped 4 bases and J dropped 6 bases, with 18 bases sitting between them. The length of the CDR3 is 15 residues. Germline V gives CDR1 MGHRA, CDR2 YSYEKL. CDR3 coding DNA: TGCGCCAGCAGCCGAAGAGGTTGGAGAGAGGCTGAAGCTTTCTTT. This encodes CASSRRGWREAEAFF.

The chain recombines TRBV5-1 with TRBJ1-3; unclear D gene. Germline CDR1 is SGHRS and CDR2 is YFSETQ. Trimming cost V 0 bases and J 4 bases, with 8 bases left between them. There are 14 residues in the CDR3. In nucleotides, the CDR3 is TGCGCCAGCAGCTTGGGAGATGCGGGAAACACCATATATTTT. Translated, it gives CASSLGDAGNTIYF.

CDR3: CASSSQGGGNYGYTF. CDR3 nucleotide sequence: TGTGCCAGTAGTTCACAGGGCGGCGGTAACTATGGCTACACCTTC. The chain joins TRBV19 to TRBJ1-2; perhaps TRBD1 as D (6 bases). The CDR3 contains 15 residues. Per germline, CDR1 LNHDA and CDR2 SQIVND (reference sequence). The V end lost 5 bases, the J end lost 1 base, and 14 bases lay between the germline ends.

The chain's CDR3 is CASSFRDLQGYTF. The CDR3 DNA follows: TGTGCCAGTAGCTTCCGGGACTTACAGGGCTACACCTTC. The chain joins TRBV19 to TRBJ1-2, with D perhaps matching TRBD1 (5 bases). Trimming removed 6 bases at V and 8 bases at J, with 16 bases between. This CDR3 has 13 residues. CDR1 LNHDA and CDR2 SQIVND come from the germline V gene (reference sequence).

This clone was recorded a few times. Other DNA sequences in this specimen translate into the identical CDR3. The CDR3 region has the DNA TGTGCCAGCAGTTTACAGGGAGCTAACTATGGCTACACCTTC. This gives the protein CASSLQGANYGYTF. The gene calls are TRBV27 and TRBJ1-2; TRBD1 is a possible D gene (5 bases). V was clipped by 2 bases and J by 0 bases, with 7 bases between them. The CDR3 extends over 14 amino acids. Germline CDR1 MNHEY, CDR2 SMNVEV (reference sequence).

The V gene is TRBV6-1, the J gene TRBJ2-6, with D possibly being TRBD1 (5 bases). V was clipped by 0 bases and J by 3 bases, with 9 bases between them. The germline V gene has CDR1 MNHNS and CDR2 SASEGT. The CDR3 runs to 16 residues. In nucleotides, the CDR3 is TGTGCCAGCAGTGAAGCCTCAGGGAATGGGGCCAACGTCCTGACTTTC. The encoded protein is CASSEASGNGANVLTF.